Listed here are 9 T cell receptor beta chains from one sample, sequenced in a study of OX40 agonist ivuxolimab in advanced cancers. Measured with immunoSEQ multiplex PCR; TCRdb has only the in-frame clones, and not every one. Among about 120,000 clones listed, 75% to 90% were seen once. The sample here was CD4+ or CD8+ T cells sorted from blood, taken in a trial of the OX40 agonist ivuxolimab. Receptors were obtained from an adult with an advanced solid tumor such as melanoma, head and neck, liver or kidney cancer.

This chain links TRBV15 with TRBJ1-5; a possible D gene is TRBD1 (5 bases). V lost 1 base and J 6 bases, leaving 10 bases between the germline ends. Germline values: CDR1 LNHNV, CDR2 YYDKDF (reference sequence). The CDR3 is 14 amino acids. CDR3 DNA: TGTGCCACCAGCAGAGGGGGGGGGAGTCAGCCCCAGCATTTT. It yields the protein CATSRGGGSQPQHF.

The chain is built from TRBV6-5 and TRBJ2-3; D might be TRBD2 (5 bases). The germline V gene has CDR1 MNHEY and CDR2 SVGAGI. CDR3 size: 15 residues. Trimming took off 5 bases at V and 4 bases at J, with 16 bases between the two ends. CDR3 region: CASSPIAGGADTQYF. CDR3 coding DNA: TGTGCCAGCAGTCCAATCGCGGGTGGTGCAGATACGCAGTATTTT.

The rearrangement uses TRBV19 and TRBJ2-7; D is perhaps TRBD1 or TRBD2 (5 bases each). V was pared by 6 bases and J by 6 bases, with 18 bases between. Germline assignment: CDR1 LNHDA and CDR2 SQIVND (reference sequence). This CDR3 comprises 14 residues. The CDR3 is CASSFEGRLSEQYF. The CDR3 DNA reads TGTGCCAGTAGCTTCGAGGGGCGATTATCCGAGCAGTACTTC.

This clone was seen once. The V call is TRBV29-1, the J call TRBJ2-4; 8 bases fit TRBD1. Germline V CDR1 and CDR2: SQVTM, ANQGSEA. The CDR3 loop spans 13 amino acids. The junction had 6 bases not matched to a gene; V was cut back by 3 bases and J by 8 bases. CDR3 bases: TGCAGCGTTGAGTCAGGGGGCCCCCACATTCAGTACTTC. This translates into CSVESGGPHIQYF. The full variable domain, with the rest looked up from reference TRBV29-1 and TRBJ2-4, is SAVISQKPSRDICQRGTSLTIQCQVDSQVTMMFWYRQQPGQSLTLIATANQGSEATYESGFVIDKFPISRPNLTFSTLTVSNMSPEDSSIYLCSVESGGPHIQYFGAGTRLSVL.

V is TRBV19 and J is TRBJ2-5; D may be TRBD1 or TRBD2 (5 bases each). This CDR3 contains 14 residues. In germline, CDR1 is LNHDA, CDR2 SQIVND (reference sequence). Trimming pared 5 bases from V and 3 bases from J, leaving 13 bases between. As DNA, the CDR3 is TGTGCCAGTAGTCCGGGGACGGAGGAAGAGACCCAGTACTTC. It encodes CASSPGTEEETQYF.

This clone came up once. V and J are TRBV30 and TRBJ2-7; TRBD1 matches at 11 bases. In germline, CDR1 is GTSNPN, CDR2 SVGIG (reference sequence). The CDR3 length is 15 residues. Trimming cost V 4 bases and J 7 bases; bases outside gene matches: 12. The CDR3 is CAWNTGQGVPGEQYF. The CDR3 DNA sequence: TGTGCCTGGAACACGGGACAGGGGGTTCCTGGGGAGCAGTACTTC.

The chain couples TRBV6-5 to TRBJ2-7, with a weak D call TRBD1 (6 bases). V lost 6 bases, J lost 0 bases, and 9 bases lay in between. Looked up from germline, CDR1 is MNHEY and CDR2 is SVGAGI. The CDR3 contains 13 residues. CDR3: CASSPDSSYEQYF. CDR3 DNA: TGTGCCAGCAGCCCGGACAGCTCCTACGAGCAGTACTTC.

The chain has TRBV28 and TRBJ1-4; no definite D call. Germline values: CDR1 MDHEN, CDR2 SYDVKM. Trimming removed 6 bases from V and 0 bases from J, with 8 bases in between. This CDR3 is 14 amino acids long. CDR3 region: CASRGFPTNEKLFF. CDR3 DNA: TGTGCCAGCAGGGGATTCCCAACTAATGAAAAACTGTTTTTT.

The chain is built from TRBV7-2 and TRBJ2-4; 7 nucleotides agree with TRBD2. Trimming cost V 1 base and J 7 bases; bases outside gene matches: 10. Germline CDR1 and CDR2: SGHTA and FQGNSA. The CDR3 covers 16 residues. The CDR3 spells CASSLEANGGTNIQYF. The CDR3 bases are TGTGCCAGCAGCTTAGAAGCTAACGGGGGGACCAACATTCAGTACTTC.